This T cell receptor beta chain appears in the sequencing data of a study of patients and donors after allogeneic stem cell transplantation. There are 17 residues in the CDR3. Germline trimming cut 0 bases from V and 5 bases from J; bases unmatched to any gene: 6. CDR1 and CDR2 from the germline V gene are MGHRA and YSYEKL. MiXCR was run by TCRdb on the RT-PCR reads, yielding one entry per CDR3 protein. The sample includes 70,000 or so distinct CDR3 sequences, about 26% of them seen just once. This receptor was obtained from a human donor who was either an allogeneic HSCT recipient or a stem cell or donor lymphocyte infusion donor (not recorded which). It is not recorded whose cells these are; they may come from a transplant donor. The chain carries TRBV4-1 and TRBJ2-3, with 12 bases fitting TRBD2. Sequenced: blood, either unsorted or a sorted T cell fraction (not recorded which). The CDR3 DNA is TGCGCCAGCAGCCAAGAACTAGCGGGGGGTTTTGGAGATACGCAGTATTTT. Its protein is CASSQELAGGFGDTQYF.